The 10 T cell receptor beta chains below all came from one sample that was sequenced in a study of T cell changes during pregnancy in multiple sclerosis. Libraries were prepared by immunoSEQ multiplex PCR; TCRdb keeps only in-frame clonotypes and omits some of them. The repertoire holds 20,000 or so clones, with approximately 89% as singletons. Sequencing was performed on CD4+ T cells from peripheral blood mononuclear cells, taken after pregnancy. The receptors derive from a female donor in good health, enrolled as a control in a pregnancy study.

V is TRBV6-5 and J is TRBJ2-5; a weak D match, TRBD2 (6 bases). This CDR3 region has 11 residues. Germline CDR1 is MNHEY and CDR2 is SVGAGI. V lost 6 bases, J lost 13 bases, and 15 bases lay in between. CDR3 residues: CASSNRDSMYF. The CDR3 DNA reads TGTGCCAGCAGCAACCGGGACTCCATGTACTTC.

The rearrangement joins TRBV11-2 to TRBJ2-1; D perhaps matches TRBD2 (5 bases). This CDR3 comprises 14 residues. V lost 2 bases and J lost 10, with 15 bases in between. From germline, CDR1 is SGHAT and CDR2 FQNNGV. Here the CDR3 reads CASSLTASIGEQFF. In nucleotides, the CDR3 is TGTGCCAGCAGCTTAACGGCTAGCATTGGCGAGCAGTTCTTC.

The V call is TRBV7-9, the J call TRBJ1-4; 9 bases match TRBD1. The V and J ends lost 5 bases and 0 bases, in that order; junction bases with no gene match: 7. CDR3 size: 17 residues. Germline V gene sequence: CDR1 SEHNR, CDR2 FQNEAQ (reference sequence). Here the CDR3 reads CASSEGQGVATNEKLFF. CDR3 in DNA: TGTGCCAGCAGCGAGGGACAGGGAGTCGCAACTAATGAAAAACTGTTTTTT.

CDR3 amino acids: CASSQDRGGPSPYEQYF. The CDR3 DNA sequence: TGTGCCAGCAGCCAAGACAGGGGCGGACCCTCACCCTACGAGCAGTACTTC. The chain employs TRBV4-2 and TRBJ2-7, with a tentative D call TRBD1 (6 bases). The CDR3 is 17 amino acids. Germline CDR1 is LGHNA and CDR2 is YNFKEQ. The V gene lost 0 bases and the J gene lost 2 bases, with 17 bases spanning the gap.

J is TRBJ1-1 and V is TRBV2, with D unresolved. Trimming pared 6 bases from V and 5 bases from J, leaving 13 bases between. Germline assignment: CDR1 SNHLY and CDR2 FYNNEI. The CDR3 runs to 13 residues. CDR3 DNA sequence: TGTGCCAGCAGGTTGGTCTTCGGTACTGAAGCTTTCTTT. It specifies CASRLVFGTEAFF.

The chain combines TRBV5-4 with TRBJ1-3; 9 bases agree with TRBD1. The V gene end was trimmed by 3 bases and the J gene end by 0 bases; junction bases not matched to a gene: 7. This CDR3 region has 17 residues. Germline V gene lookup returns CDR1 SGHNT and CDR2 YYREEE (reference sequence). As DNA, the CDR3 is TGTGCCAGCAGCTCCCGGGACAGGGCAAGCTCTGGAAACACCATATATTTT. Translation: CASSSRDRASSGNTIYF.

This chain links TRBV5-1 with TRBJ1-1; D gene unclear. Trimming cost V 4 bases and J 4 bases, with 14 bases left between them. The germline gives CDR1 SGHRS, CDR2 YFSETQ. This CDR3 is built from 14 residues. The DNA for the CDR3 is TGCGCCAGCAGCCCCGACCGGGTGCGCACTGAAGCTTTCTTT. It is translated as CASSPDRVRTEAFF. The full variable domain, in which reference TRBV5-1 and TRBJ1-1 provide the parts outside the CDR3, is KAGVTQTPRYLIKTRGQQVTLSCSPISGHRSVSWYQQTPGQGLQFLFEYFSETQRNKGNFPGRFSGRQFSNSRSEMNVSTLELGDSALYLCASSPDRVRTEAFFGQGTRLTVV.

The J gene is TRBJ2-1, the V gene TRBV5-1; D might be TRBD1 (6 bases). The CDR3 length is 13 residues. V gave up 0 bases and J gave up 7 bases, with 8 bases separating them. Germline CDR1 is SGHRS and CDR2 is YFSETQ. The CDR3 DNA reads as TGCGCCAGCAGCTTGGACAGGGTGAATGAGCAGTTCTTC. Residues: CASSLDRVNEQFF.

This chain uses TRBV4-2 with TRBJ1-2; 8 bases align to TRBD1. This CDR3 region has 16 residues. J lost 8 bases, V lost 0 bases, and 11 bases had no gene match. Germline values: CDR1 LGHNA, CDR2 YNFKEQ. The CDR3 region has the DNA TGTGCCAGCAGCCAAGACGGCACCGGGACAGGAGGCGGCTACACCTTC. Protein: CASSQDGTGTGGGYTF.

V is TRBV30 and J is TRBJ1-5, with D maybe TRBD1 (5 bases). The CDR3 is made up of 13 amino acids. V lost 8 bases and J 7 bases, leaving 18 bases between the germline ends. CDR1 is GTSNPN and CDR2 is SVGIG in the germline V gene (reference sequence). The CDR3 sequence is CAVAQGFEQPQHF. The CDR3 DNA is TGTGCCGTCGCCCAGGGATTTGAGCAGCCCCAGCATTTT.